This T cell receptor beta chain came from a study of cytomegalovirus exposure and HLA in healthy donors. In germline, CDR1 is MNHEY, CDR2 SMNVEV (reference sequence). V lost 1 base to trimming and J lost 0 bases, with 13 bases between them. This CDR3 spans 17 amino acids. Vbeta (60) and Jbeta (13) primers were used in the PCR. Generated by immunoSEQ multiplex PCR, the TCRdb table keeps only in-frame clones and is missing some. The table for this sample gives roughly 40,000 clones. Sequencing was carried out using PBMCs. This chain links TRBV27 with TRBJ2-1, with a weak D call TRBD1 (5 bases). The sequence was collected from a man aged 25 to 45 in good health and CMV-seronegative. In DNA form, the CDR3 reads TGTGCCAGCAGTTTATGGGGCAGAACGACCTCCTACAATGAGCAGTTCTTC. It translates to CASSLWGRTTSYNEQFF.